This T cell receptor beta chain derives from a study of OX40 agonist ivuxolimab in advanced cancers. Background on the study: One hepatocellular carcinoma and a couple of cutaneous melanoma patients partially responded. Findings and caveats of the study: Clonal expansion among partial responders at 0.1-3.0 mg/kg ranked near the lowest.

The CDR3 consists of 17 residues. Deletions cut 8 bases from V and 0 bases from J, with 17 bases between. Germline CDR1 is SNHLY and CDR2 is FYNNEI. Only in-frame clones appear in the TCRdb table, and some are missing; sequencing was by immunoSEQ multiplex PCR. The sample yields 65,000 to 95,000 clones, 92% seen once. Concerning this clone: What it recognizes is unknown.

The sample in question was CD4+ or CD8+ T cells sorted from blood, obtained in a trial of the OX40 agonist ivuxolimab. This clonotype was sampled from an adult with an advanced solid tumor such as melanoma, head and neck, liver or kidney cancer. The chain is built from TRBV2 and TRBJ2-6; D tentatively fits TRBD1 or TRBD2 (5 bases each). The CDR3 DNA reads TGTGCCAGCGGCCCTCTTAGAGGGGTCTCTGGGGCCAACGTCCTGACTTTC. Its translation is CASGPLRGVSGANVLTF.